The 6 T cell receptor beta chains listed next were all sequenced from one sample in a study of blood T cell repertoires in COVID-19 (TCRdb year 2020). To prepare the library, the immunoSEQ multiplex PCR assay was applied. TCRdb provides this immuneACCESS table in a form limited to in-frame rearrangements. Some clones are lacking; in checked studies, under half of them reflect an unresolved V gene, and why the rest are absent is not known. The sample data list around 290,000 clones, and around 90% of these were observed just once. 2% to 2.5% of the sample belongs to the ten largest clones. The source material was PBMCs or T cells enriched from blood (not recorded which). The source is a woman aged 60-75 years in a cohort exposed to, infected with or recovered from COVID-19 (not recorded which).

This chain connects TRBV27 to TRBJ2-7, with a possible D match to TRBD2 (5 bases). CDR1 is MNHEY and CDR2 is SMNVEV in the germline V gene (reference sequence). The V end lost 4 bases, the J end lost 1 base, and 8 bases lay between the germline ends. The CDR3 runs 13 residues. The CDR3 nucleotides read TGTGCCAGCAGTTATACTAGTTCCTACGAGCAGTACTTC. This encodes CASSYTSSYEQYF.

V usage is TRBV7-8 and J usage is TRBJ2-1; weak D call: TRBD2 (8 bases). Germline V gives CDR1 SGHVS, CDR2 FQNEAQ. V was clipped by 1 base and J by 9 bases, with 16 bases between them. CDR3 size: 15 residues. Written as DNA, the CDR3 is TGTGCCAGCAGCTTAGTGACGGGAGGGGGCGGTGAGCAGTTCTTC. As protein: CASSLVTGGGGEQFF.

The chain uses TRBV20-1 and TRBJ2-3; TRBD1 is a possible D gene (6 bases). The V end lost 3 bases, the J end lost 1 base, and 23 bases lay between the germline ends. Germline CDR1 reads DFQATT; CDR2 reads SNEGSKA (reference sequence). This CDR3 has 18 amino acids. CDR3 in amino acids: CSASAGVGWSWGTDTQYF. CDR3 sequence (DNA): TGCAGTGCTAGTGCAGGGGTTGGGTGGTCCTGGGGCACAGATACGCAGTATTTT.

The CDR3 here is CASSDTGYNQPQHF. The CDR3 bases are TGTGCCAGCAGCGATACAGGCTACAATCAGCCCCAGCATTTT. This rearrangement joins TRBV28 to TRBJ1-5; tentative D call: TRBD1 (5 bases). CDR3 length: 14 residues. Between the trimmed V and J ends, which lost 6 bases and 3 bases, there was a span of 12 bases. In germline, CDR1 is MDHEN, CDR2 SYDVKM.

The chain recombines TRBV21-1 with TRBJ2-1; the table's D call of TRBD1 was not tested on the DNA. TRBV21-1 corresponds to a pseudogene. The CDR3 length is 14 residues. CDR3 loop: CASSADSTYNEQFF. CDR3 coding DNA: TGTGCCAGCAGCGCGGACAGTACCTACAATGAGCAGTTCTTC.

CDR3 nucleotides: TGTGCCAGCAGCCTCAAGGACAGATCCTATGGCTACACCTTC. Translated: CASSLKDRSYGYTF. V is TRBV5-6 and J is TRBJ1-2; perhaps TRBD1 as D (6 bases). With 4 bases removed from V and 4 bases from J, the gap between germline ends came to 14 bases. Germline V gene data show CDR1 as SGHDT and CDR2 as YYEEEE. There are 14 residues in the CDR3. Full variable domain (rest looked up from reference TRBV5-6 and TRBJ1-2): DAGVTQSPTHLIKTRGQQVTLRCSPKSGHDTVSWYQQALGQGPQFIFQYYEEEERQRGNFPDRFSGHQFPNYSSELNVNALLLGDSALYLCASSLKDRSYGYTFGSGTRLTVV.